Listed here are 29 T cell receptor beta chains from one sample, sequenced in a study of T cell changes during pregnancy in multiple sclerosis. Produced via immunoSEQ multiplex PCR; TCRdb's table is partial and in-frame only. The sample lists roughly 36,000 clones; 91% were seen once. The specimen was CD8+ T cells from peripheral blood mononuclear cells, collected in the second trimester of pregnancy. These receptors all come from a female donor with multiple sclerosis, enrolled in a pregnancy study.

This chain joins TRBV5-1 and TRBJ1-1, with TRBD1 matching 10 bases. The CDR3 spans 16 residues. Germline CDR1 SGHRS, CDR2 YFSETQ. V gave up 4 bases and J gave up 0 bases; unmatched junction bases: 6. The CDR3: CASSLAGQGMNTEAFF. CDR3 DNA: TGCGCCAGCAGCCTTGCGGGACAGGGGATGAACACTGAAGCTTTCTTT.

Comments on this clone: A much larger clone differs from this one at a single base, so this may be a read error. The chain recombines TRBV27 with TRBJ2-7; 7 positions agree with TRBD1. This CDR3 has 12 amino acids. Unmatched junction bases numbered 2, after V lost 3 bases and J lost 6 bases. In germline, CDR1 is MNHEY, CDR2 SMNVEV (reference sequence). The CDR3 bases are TGTGCCAGCAGTTTTACAGGGGCCGAGCAGTACTTC. This encodes CASSFTGAEQYF.

The V call is TRBV5-4, the J call TRBJ2-2; the match to TRBD2 covers 14 bases. Germline assignment: CDR1 SGHNT and CDR2 YYREEE (reference sequence). The trim removed 4 bases at V and 7 bases at J, leaving 12 bases unmatched. This CDR3 comprises 18 residues. The CDR3 here is CASSPGTGLAGEGGELFF. The CDR3 DNA follows: TGTGCCAGCAGCCCCGGTACGGGACTAGCGGGAGAAGGCGGGGAGCTGTTTTTT.

The chain employs TRBV30 and TRBJ1-1; no clear D. Germline V gene lookup returns CDR1 GTSNPN and CDR2 SVGIG (reference sequence). V was cut by 3 bases and J by 3 bases, with 11 bases left in between. The CDR3 consists of 13 residues. For the CDR3, the DNA is TGTGCCTGGAGAAGACGACGGGACACTGAAGCTTTCTTT. It codes for CAWRRRRDTEAFF.

The gene calls are TRBV7-9 and TRBJ2-3; TRBD2 agrees at 7 bases. Germline values: CDR1 SEHNR, CDR2 FQNEAQ (reference sequence). CDR3 length: 16 residues. J gave up 0 bases and V 1 base, and 4 bases lay outside the gene matches. CDR3 amino acids: CASSLVGGLSTDTQYF. CDR3 sequence (DNA): TGTGCCAGCAGCTTAGTCGGGGGGTTGAGCACAGATACGCAGTATTTT.

The chain employs TRBV5-4 and TRBJ2-1, with D possibly TRBD2 on 5 matching bases. There are 11 residues in the CDR3. Germline V gives CDR1 SGHNT, CDR2 YYREEE (reference sequence). Trimming took 6 bases from V and 13 from J, leaving 14 bases between them. The CDR3 sequence: CASILRDQQFF. The CDR3 nucleotides are TGTGCCAGCATCCTCCGGGATCAACAGTTCTTC.

The chain carries TRBV6-5 and TRBJ2-1, with 12 bases identical to TRBD2. From germline, CDR1 is MNHEY and CDR2 SVGAGI. V shed 6 bases and J 4 bases; nucleotides not matched to a gene: 4. The CDR3 consists of 15 residues. The CDR3 sequence is CASRPGLAGYNEQFF. CDR3 sequence (DNA): TGTGCCAGCAGACCGGGACTAGCGGGTTACAATGAGCAGTTCTTC.

The chain uses TRBV9 and TRBJ2-7; TRBD1 aligns across 7 bases. The germline gives CDR1 SGDLS, CDR2 YYNGEE. The CDR3 contains 14 residues. Unmatched junction bases numbered 10, after V lost 4 bases and J lost 6 bases. The CDR3 coding sequence is TGTGCCAGCAGCTTCCGGGACAGAGCGCCCGAGCAGTACTTC. Translation: CASSFRDRAPEQYF.

The CDR3 DNA follows: TGTGCCAGCAGCTTCGACAGCTCCTACGAGCAGTACTTC. This codes for CASSFDSSYEQYF. This chain joins TRBV7-3 and TRBJ2-7, with D tentatively TRBD1 (5 bases). The CDR3 extends over 13 amino acids. CDR1 is SGHTA and CDR2 is FQGTGA in the germline V gene. V lost 3 bases and J lost 0, with 6 bases in between.

This chain connects TRBV19 to TRBJ2-7, with D possibly being TRBD2 (5 bases). V gave up 3 bases and J gave up 3 bases, with 18 bases separating them. The CDR3 is made up of 16 amino acids. Germline V lookup: CDR1 LNHDA, CDR2 SQIVND (reference sequence). The CDR3 DNA sequence: TGTGCCAGTAGTATTGAGGGCAGCCCGACGTACTACGAGCAGTACTTC. Amino acid sequence: CASSIEGSPTYYEQYF.

The chain recombines TRBV5-5 with TRBJ1-6; D is possibly TRBD1 (5 bases). The V gene lost 4 bases and the J gene lost 8 bases, with 16 bases spanning the gap. Germline CDR1 SGHKS, CDR2 YYEKEE (reference sequence). The CDR3 covers 15 residues. CDR3 in amino acids: CASSTAGSLYSPLHF. The CDR3, as DNA: TGTGCCAGCAGCACTGCAGGGTCGCTGTATTCACCCCTCCACTTT.

This sequence joins TRBV7-9 and TRBJ1-1; tentative D call: TRBD1 (6 bases). This CDR3 spans 15 amino acids. Trimming pared 1 base from V and 0 bases from J, leaving 9 bases between. Germline V lookup: CDR1 SEHNR, CDR2 FQNEAQ (reference sequence). The chain's CDR3 is CASSLGGLMNTEAFF. CDR3 in DNA: TGTGCCAGCAGCTTAGGGGGGCTAATGAACACTGAAGCTTTCTTT. Based on the CDR3 plus reference TRBV7-9 and TRBJ1-1, the full variable domain is DTGVSQNPRHKITKRGQNVTFRCDPISEHNRLYWYRQTLGQGPEFLTYFQNEAQLEKSRLLSDRFSAERPKGSFSTLEIQRTEQGDSAMYLCASSLGGLMNTEAFFGQGTRLTVV.

The chain carries TRBV15 and TRBJ1-1, with D possibly being TRBD1 (5 bases). This CDR3 has 13 amino acids. CDR1 is LNHNV and CDR2 is YYDKDF in the germline V gene (reference sequence). V was pared by 1 base and J by 5 bases, with 8 bases between. CDR3 in DNA: TGTGCCACCAGCAGAGGGGGGGGGACTGAAGCTTTCTTT. It encodes CATSRGGGTEAFF.

The CDR3 is CASSLAGQGQDTEAFF. Here the CDR3 DNA reads TGTGCCAGCAGCTTAGCCGGACAGGGGCAAGACACTGAAGCTTTCTTT. The chain is built from TRBV7-9 and TRBJ1-1, with 9 bases that match TRBD1. This CDR3 is 16 amino acids long. Germline V CDR1 and CDR2: SEHNR, FQNEAQ (reference sequence). The ends lost 0 bases at V and 3 bases at J; junction bases unmatched: 5.

This chain connects TRBV27 to TRBJ2-5; TRBD2 aligns across 13 bases. There are 17 residues in the CDR3. Germline V gives CDR1 MNHEY, CDR2 SMNVEV (reference sequence). Trimming took 4 bases from V and 3 from J; bases not matched to a gene: 8. CDR3 DNA: TGTGCCAGCAGTTCCCGCCCGGGACTAGCGGGAAAAGAGACCCAGTACTTC. As protein: CASSSRPGLAGKETQYF.

The chain has TRBV5-1 and TRBJ2-1; D remains unclear. This CDR3 region has 13 residues. V was cut by 4 bases and J by 8 bases, with 13 bases left in between. Germline assignment: CDR1 SGHRS and CDR2 YFSETQ. In DNA, the CDR3 is TGCGCCAGCAGCCCCGGTCCGTTGGATGAGCAGTTCTTC. It yields the protein CASSPGPLDEQFF.

This clone was seen only a few times. Mismatch with germline at one junction end may stem from a read error. V and J are TRBV2 and TRBJ2-7, with D perhaps matching TRBD2 (6 bases). The germline V gene has CDR1 SNHLY and CDR2 FYNNEI. The CDR3 length is 15 residues. DNA of the CDR3: TGTGCCAGCAGGGAAGATTGGGAGGTCCCCTACGAGCAGTACTTC. Amino acid sequence: CASREDWEVPYEQYF.

V usage is TRBV27 and J usage is TRBJ2-1, with D possibly TRBD1 on 6 matching bases. Trimming took off 5 bases at V and 3 bases at J, with 14 bases between the two ends. CDR3 length: 15 amino acids. Per the germline V gene, CDR1 is MNHEY and CDR2 is SMNVEV (reference sequence). The CDR3 DNA sequence: TGTGCCAGCAGTCAAAACAGGGTTTTCTACAATGAGCAGTTCTTC. The encoded protein is CASSQNRVFYNEQFF.

The chain recombines TRBV19 with TRBJ2-1; D possibly corresponds to TRBD1 (6 bases). The germline V gene has CDR1 LNHDA and CDR2 SQIVND (reference sequence). Between the trimmed V and J ends, which lost 2 bases and 5 bases, there was a span of 13 bases. The CDR3 is 15 amino acids. CDR3 nucleotide sequence: TGTGCCAGTAGTATACACAGGGCCCCGAACAATGAGCAGTTCTTC. Translating gives CASSIHRAPNNEQFF.

J is TRBJ1-1 and V is TRBV11-2; D unclear. From germline, CDR1 is SGHAT and CDR2 FQNNGV. Trimming took 2 bases from V and 4 from J, leaving 5 bases between them. The CDR3 contains 12 residues. The CDR3 sequence: CASSLPGTEAFF. In nucleotides, the CDR3 is TGTGCCAGCAGCTTACCGGGCACTGAAGCTTTCTTT.

This chain joins TRBV2 and TRBJ2-3; perhaps TRBD1 as D (5 bases). Trimming left V 6 bases short and J 7 bases short, with 14 bases between. Germline V lookup: CDR1 SNHLY, CDR2 FYNNEI. The CDR3 contains 13 residues. The DNA for the CDR3 is TGTGCCAGCAGACAGGCCCCGGATTATACGCAGTATTTT. It is translated as CASRQAPDYTQYF. The variable domain in full, with the rest retrieved from reference TRBV2 and TRBJ2-3, is EPEVTQTPSHQVTQMGQEVILRCVPISNHLYFYWYRQILGQKVEFLVSFYNNEISEKSEIFDDQFSVERPDGSNFTLKIRSTKLEDSAMYFCASRQAPDYTQYFGPGTRLTVL.

The rearrangement links TRBV9 to TRBJ1-1, with D possibly matching TRBD1 (5 bases). The germline gives CDR1 SGDLS, CDR2 YYNGEE. The CDR3 has 13 amino acids. Trimming removed 0 bases from V and 3 bases from J, with 6 bases in between. The CDR3 here is CASSVVGDTEAFF. DNA of the CDR3: TGTGCCAGCAGCGTAGTAGGGGACACTGAAGCTTTCTTT.

The gene calls are TRBV30 and TRBJ2-3; 10 nucleotides line up with TRBD2. The trim removed 2 bases at V and 0 bases at J, leaving 5 bases unmatched. This CDR3 comprises 16 residues. Germline values: CDR1 GTSNPN, CDR2 SVGIG (reference sequence). The CDR3: CAWSPGTSASTDTQYF. In DNA, the CDR3 is TGTGCCTGGAGTCCCGGGACTAGCGCTAGCACAGATACGCAGTATTTT.

This clone was detected a few times. V usage is TRBV27 and J usage is TRBJ2-1; 10 bases match TRBD2. The CDR3 totals 13 residues. Germline values: CDR1 MNHEY, CDR2 SMNVEV (reference sequence). V dropped 11 bases and J dropped 4; count of bases not matched to a gene: 5. CDR3 loop: CAAASGRYNEQFF. Written as DNA, the CDR3 is TGTGCCGCAGCTAGCGGGAGATACAATGAGCAGTTCTTC.

This clone was counted only a few times. V is TRBV27 and J is TRBJ2-4; D is perhaps TRBD1 (5 bases). Germline CDR1 MNHEY, CDR2 SMNVEV (reference sequence). Trimming removed 7 bases from V and 1 base from J, with 14 bases in between. This CDR3 is built from 15 residues. CDR3 loop: CASTGQGSAKNIQYF. CDR3 coding DNA: TGTGCCAGCACTGGGCAGGGATCGGCCAAAAACATTCAGTACTTC.

The chain employs TRBV6-4 and TRBJ1-2, with TRBD1 matching 9 bases. V shed 0 bases, J shed 1 base, and the junction held 6 bases outside the gene matches. The CDR3 consists of 17 residues. Per the germline V gene, CDR1 is MRHNA and CDR2 is SNTAGT. CDR3 sequence reads: CASSDSFGQGSNYGYTF. The CDR3 DNA follows: TGTGCCAGCAGTGACTCATTCGGACAGGGGAGTAACTATGGCTACACCTTC.

The rearrangement uses TRBV6-6 and TRBJ1-2; 8 bases fit TRBD1. V was clipped by 5 bases and J by 8 bases; unmatched bases: 4. Per germline, CDR1 MNHNY and CDR2 SVGAGI (reference sequence). The CDR3 is 12 amino acids. The DNA for the CDR3 is TGTGCCAGCAGTCAGGGGGCAAGGGGCTACACCTTC. Translating it yields CASSQGARGYTF.

In DNA form, the CDR3 reads TGTGCCAGCAGCTTGGGACAGGGGGGAGCCTACGAGCAGTACTTC. Translation gives CASSLGQGGAYEQYF. The chain uses TRBV5-4 and TRBJ2-7, with 9 bases that match TRBD1. Germline loops: CDR1 SGHNT, CDR2 YYREEE (reference sequence). The CDR3 sequence is 15 residues long. V dropped 0 bases and J dropped 2; count of bases not matched to a gene: 3.

This chain connects TRBV11-1 to TRBJ2-3, with 9 bases aligning to TRBD2. This CDR3 spans 15 amino acids. The germline V gene encodes CDR1 SGHAT and CDR2 FQDESV (reference sequence). J gave up 6 bases and V 5 bases, and 9 bases lay outside the gene matches. The CDR3 is CASSPRQRGVDTQYF. As DNA, the CDR3 is TGTGCCAGCAGCCCCCGACAGCGGGGGGTTGATACGCAGTATTTT.